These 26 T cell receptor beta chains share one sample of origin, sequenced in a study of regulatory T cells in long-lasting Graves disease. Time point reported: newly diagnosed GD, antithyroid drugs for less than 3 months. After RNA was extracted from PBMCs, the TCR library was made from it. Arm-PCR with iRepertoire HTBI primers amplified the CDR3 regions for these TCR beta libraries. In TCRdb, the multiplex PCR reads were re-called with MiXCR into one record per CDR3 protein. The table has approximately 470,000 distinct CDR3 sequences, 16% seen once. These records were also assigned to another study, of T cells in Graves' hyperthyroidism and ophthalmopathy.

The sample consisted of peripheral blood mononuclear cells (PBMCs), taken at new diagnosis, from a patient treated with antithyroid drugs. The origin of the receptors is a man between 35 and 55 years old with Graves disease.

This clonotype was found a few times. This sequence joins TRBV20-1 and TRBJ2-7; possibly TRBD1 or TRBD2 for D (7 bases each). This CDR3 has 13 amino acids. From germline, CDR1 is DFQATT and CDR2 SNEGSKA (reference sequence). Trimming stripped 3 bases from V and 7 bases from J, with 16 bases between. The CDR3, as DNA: TGCAGTGCTAGGGGGACAGTCGGGGGGGAGCAGTACTTC. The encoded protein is CSARGTVGGEQYF.

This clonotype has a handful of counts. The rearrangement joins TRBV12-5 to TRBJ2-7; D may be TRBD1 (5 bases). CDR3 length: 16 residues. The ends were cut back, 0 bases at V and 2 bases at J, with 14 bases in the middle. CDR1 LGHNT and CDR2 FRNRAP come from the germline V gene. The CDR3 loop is CASGLVLSQDTYEQYF. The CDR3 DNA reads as TGTGCTAGTGGTTTGGTTCTTTCCCAGGACACCTACGAGCAGTACTTC. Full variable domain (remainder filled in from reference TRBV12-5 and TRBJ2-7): DARVTQTPRHKVTEMGQEVTMRCQPILGHNTVFWYRQTMMQGLELLAYFRNRAPLDDSGMPKDRFSAEMPDATLATLKIQPSEPRDSAVYFCASGLVLSQDTYEQYFGPGTRLTVT.

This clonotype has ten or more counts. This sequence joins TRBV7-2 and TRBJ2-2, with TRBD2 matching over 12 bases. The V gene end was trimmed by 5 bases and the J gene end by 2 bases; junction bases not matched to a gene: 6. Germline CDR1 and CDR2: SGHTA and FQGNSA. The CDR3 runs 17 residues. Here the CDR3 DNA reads TGTGCCAGCAGCCAACTAGCGGGAGGTTTCAACACCGGGGAGCTGTTTTTT. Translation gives CASSQLAGGFNTGELFF.

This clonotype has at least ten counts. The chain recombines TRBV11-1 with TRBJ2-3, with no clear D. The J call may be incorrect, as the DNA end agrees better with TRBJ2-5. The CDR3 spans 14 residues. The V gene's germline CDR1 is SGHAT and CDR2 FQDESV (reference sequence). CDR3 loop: CASSGMMGSETQYF. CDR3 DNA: TGTGCCAGCAGTGGGATGATGGGGTCCGAGACCCAGTACTTC.

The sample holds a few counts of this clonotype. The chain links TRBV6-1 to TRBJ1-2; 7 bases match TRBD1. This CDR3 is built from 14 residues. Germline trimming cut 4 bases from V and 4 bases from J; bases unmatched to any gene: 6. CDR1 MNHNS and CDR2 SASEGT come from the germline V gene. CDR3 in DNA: TGTGCCAGCAGTGCTCAGGGACAGATCTATGGCTACACCTTC. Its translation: CASSAQGQIYGYTF.

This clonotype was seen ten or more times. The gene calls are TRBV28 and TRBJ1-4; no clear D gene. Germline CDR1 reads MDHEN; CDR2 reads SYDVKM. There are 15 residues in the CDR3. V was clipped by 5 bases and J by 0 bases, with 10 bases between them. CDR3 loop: CASSRWSATNEKLFF. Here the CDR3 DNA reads TGTGCCAGCAGTCGTTGGTCTGCAACTAATGAAAAACTGTTTTTT.

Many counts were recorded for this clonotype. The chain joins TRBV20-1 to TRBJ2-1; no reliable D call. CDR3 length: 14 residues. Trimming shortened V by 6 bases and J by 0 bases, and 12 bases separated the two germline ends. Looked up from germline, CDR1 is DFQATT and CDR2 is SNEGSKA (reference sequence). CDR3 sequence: CSAGSKSSYNEQFF. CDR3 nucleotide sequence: TGCAGTGCCGGAAGCAAGAGCTCCTACAATGAGCAGTTCTTC.

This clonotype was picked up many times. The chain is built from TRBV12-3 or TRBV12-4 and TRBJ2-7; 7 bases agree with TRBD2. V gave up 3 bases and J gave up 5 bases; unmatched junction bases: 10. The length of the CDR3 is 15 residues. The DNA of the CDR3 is TGTGCCAGCAGTTTGGTTCCAGCGGGACGCCACGAGCAGTACTTC. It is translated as CASSLVPAGRHEQYF.

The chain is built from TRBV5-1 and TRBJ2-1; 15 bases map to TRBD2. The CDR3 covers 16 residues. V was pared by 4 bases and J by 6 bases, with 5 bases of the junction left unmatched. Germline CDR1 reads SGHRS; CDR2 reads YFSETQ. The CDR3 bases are TGCGCCAGCAGCACCGGACTAGCGGGGGGGGTCAATGAGCAGTTCTTC. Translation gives CASSTGLAGGVNEQFF. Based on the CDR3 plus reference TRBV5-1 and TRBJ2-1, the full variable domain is KAGVTQTPRYLIKTRGQQVTLSCSPISGHRSVSWYQQTPGQGLQFLFEYFSETQRNKGNFPGRFSGRQFSNSRSEMNVSTLELGDSALYLCASSTGLAGGVNEQFFGPGTRLTVL.

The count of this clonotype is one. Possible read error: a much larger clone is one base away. The CDR3 reads CASSIAGTYEQFF. The CDR3 DNA reads as TGTGCCAGCTCGATAGCGGGAACCTACGAGCAGTTCTTC. The gene calls are TRBV3-1 and TRBJ2-1; 8 nucleotides agree with TRBD2. There are 13 residues in the CDR3. J was trimmed by 10 bases and V by 8 bases; bases with no gene match: 10. Germline CDR1 LGHDT, CDR2 YNNKEL (reference sequence).

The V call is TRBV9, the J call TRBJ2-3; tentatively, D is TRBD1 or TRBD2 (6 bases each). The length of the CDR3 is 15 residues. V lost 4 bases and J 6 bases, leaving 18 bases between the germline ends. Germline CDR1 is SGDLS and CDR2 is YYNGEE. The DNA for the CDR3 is TGTGCCAGCAGCCCCCGGGGGCTCCGGATGGATACGCAGTATTTT. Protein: CASSPRGLRMDTQYF.

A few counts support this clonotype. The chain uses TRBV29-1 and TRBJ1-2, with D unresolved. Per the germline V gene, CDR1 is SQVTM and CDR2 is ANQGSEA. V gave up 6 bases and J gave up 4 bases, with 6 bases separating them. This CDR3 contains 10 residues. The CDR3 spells CSVNTYGYTF. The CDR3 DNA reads TGCAGCGTGAACACCTATGGCTACACCTTC.

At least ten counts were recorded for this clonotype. The CDR3 spells CAWDFGDEQFF. The CDR3 DNA reads as TGTGCCTGGGATTTCGGGGATGAGCAGTTCTTC. The chain has TRBV30 and TRBJ2-1; a weak D match, TRBD2 (5 bases). This CDR3 has 11 amino acids. Germline V gives CDR1 GTSNPN, CDR2 SVGIG (reference sequence). V was pared by 5 bases and J by 8 bases, with 10 bases between.

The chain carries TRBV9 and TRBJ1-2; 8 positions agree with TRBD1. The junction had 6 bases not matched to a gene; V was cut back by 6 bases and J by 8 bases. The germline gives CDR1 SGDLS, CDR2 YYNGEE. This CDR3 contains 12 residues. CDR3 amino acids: CASNAGGEGYTF. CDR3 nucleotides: TGTGCCAGCAATGCAGGGGGCGAAGGCTACACCTTC.

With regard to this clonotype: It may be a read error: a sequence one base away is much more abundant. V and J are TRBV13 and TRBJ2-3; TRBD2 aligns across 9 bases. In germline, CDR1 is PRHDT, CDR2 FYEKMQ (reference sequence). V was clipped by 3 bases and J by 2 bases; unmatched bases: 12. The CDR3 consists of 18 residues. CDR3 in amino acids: CASSFTLAGGTITDTQYF. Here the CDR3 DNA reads TGTGCCAGCAGCTTCACACTAGCGGGCGGAACTATCACAGATACGCAGTATTTT.

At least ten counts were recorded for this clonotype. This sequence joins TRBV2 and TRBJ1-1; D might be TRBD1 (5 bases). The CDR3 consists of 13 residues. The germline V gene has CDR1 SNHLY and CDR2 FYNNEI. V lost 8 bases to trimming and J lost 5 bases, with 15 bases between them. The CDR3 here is CASVRNGGTEAFF. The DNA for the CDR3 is TGTGCCAGCGTCAGGAACGGGGGGACTGAAGCTTTCTTT.

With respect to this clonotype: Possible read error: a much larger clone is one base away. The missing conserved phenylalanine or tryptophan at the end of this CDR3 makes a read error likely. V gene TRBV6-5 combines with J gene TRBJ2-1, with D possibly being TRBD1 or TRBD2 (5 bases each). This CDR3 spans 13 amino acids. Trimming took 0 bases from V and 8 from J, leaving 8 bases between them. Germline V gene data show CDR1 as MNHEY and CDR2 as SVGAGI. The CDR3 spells CASSYSVGDEQFS. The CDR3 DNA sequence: TGTGCCAGCAGTTACTCCGTGGGGGATGAGCAGTTCTCC.

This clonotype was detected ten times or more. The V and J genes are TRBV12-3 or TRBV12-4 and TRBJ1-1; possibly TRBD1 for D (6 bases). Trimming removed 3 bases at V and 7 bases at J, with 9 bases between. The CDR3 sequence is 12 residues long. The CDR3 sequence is CASSFYRVEAFF. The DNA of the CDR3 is TGTGCCAGCAGTTTCTACAGGGTTGAAGCTTTCTTT.

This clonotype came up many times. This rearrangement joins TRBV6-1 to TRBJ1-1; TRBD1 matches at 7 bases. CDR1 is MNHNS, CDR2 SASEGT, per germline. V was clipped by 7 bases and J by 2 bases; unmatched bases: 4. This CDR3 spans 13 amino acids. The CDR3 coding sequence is TGTGCCAGCAATAAGGGGGCTAACACTGAAGCTTTCTTT. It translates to CASNKGANTEAFF.

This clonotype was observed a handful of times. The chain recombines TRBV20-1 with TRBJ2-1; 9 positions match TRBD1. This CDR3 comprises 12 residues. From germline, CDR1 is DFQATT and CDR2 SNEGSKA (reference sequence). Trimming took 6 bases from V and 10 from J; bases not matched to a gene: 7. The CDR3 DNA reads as TGCAGTGCGCCGGGACAGGGAGAGGAGCAGTTCTTC. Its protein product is CSAPGQGEEQFF.

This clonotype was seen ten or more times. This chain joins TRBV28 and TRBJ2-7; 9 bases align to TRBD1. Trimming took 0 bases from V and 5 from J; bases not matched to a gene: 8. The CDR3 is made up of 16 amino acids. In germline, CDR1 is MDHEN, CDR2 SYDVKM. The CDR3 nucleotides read TGTGCCAGCAGTTTATGGGCGACAGGGGGAAAAGACGAGCAGTACTTC. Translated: CASSLWATGGKDEQYF.

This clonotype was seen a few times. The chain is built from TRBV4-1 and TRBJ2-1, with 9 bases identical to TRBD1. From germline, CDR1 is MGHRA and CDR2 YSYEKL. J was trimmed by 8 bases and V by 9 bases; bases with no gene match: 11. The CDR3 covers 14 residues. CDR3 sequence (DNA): TGCGCCAGTCAGGGGACAGGGAGTGTGGATGAGCAGTTCTTC. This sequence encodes CASQGTGSVDEQFF.

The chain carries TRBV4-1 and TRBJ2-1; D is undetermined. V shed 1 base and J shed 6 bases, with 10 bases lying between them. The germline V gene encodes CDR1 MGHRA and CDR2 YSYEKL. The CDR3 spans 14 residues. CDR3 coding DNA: TGCGCCAGCAGCCAAGGGTTGTTGGGCAATGAGCAGTTCTTC. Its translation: CASSQGLLGNEQFF.

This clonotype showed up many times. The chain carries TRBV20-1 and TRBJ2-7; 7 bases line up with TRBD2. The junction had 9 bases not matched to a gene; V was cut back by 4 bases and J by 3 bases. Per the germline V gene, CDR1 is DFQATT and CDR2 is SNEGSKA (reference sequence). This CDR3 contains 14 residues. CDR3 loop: CSAKEGGPDYEQYF. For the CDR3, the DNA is TGCAGTGCTAAGGAGGGAGGGCCAGACTACGAGCAGTACTTC.

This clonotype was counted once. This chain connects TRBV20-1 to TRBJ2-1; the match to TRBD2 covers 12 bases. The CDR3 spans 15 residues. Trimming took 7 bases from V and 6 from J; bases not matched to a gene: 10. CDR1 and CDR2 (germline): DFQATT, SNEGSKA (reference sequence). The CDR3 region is CSGTRTSGIGNEQFF. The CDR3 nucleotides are TGCAGTGGAACCCGGACTAGCGGGATAGGCAATGAGCAGTTCTTC.

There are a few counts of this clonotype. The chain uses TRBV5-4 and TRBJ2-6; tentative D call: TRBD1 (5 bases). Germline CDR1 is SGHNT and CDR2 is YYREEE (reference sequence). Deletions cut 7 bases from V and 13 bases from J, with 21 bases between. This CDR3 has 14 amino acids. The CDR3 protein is CASHSYGRQGVLTF. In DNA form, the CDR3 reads TGTGCCAGCCACAGCTATGGGCGTCAGGGAGTCCTGACTTTC.